This T cell receptor (beta chain) was observed in a study of blood T cell repertoires in COVID-19. Some clones are missing from TCRdb's copy, which holds only in-frame ones; the method was immunoSEQ multiplex PCR. The data hold some 300,000 clones, with approximately 86% observed a single time. The V gene lost 9 bases and the J gene lost 5 bases, with 21 bases spanning the gap. Per the germline V gene, CDR1 is KGHDR and CDR2 is SFDVKD. There are 15 residues in the CDR3. V is TRBV24-1 and J is TRBJ2-5; the D gene is possibly TRBD2 (7 bases). This clonotype was sampled from an older woman with COVID-19, enrolled during active disease. The sequenced material came from peripheral blood. The CDR3 is CATGTRAGAVETQYF. For the CDR3, the DNA is TGTGCCACCGGGACGCGGGCGGGGGCCGTTGAGACCCAGTACTTC.